Shown below are 23 T cell receptor beta chains from a single sample sequenced in a study of spatial heterogeneity in lung cancer. Study observations and caveats: It was found that expanded intratumoral alpha and beta TCR counts tracked tumor mutation counts.

No antigen has been identified for these receptors. Time point: sample taken at primary tumor resection. TCRdb ran MiXCR on the 5' RACE reads and lists one entry per CDR3 protein. The sample has around 12,000 distinct CDR3 sequences; roughly 5.2% are singletons. The specimen comprised lung tumor tissue, sampled at surgery. The source is a male donor with early-stage non-small cell lung cancer.

The chain has TRBV7-8 and TRBJ1-5; D perhaps matches TRBD1 (6 bases). Trimming removed 9 bases from V and 4 bases from J, with 16 bases in between. The CDR3 contains 14 residues. Germline values: CDR1 SGHVS, CDR2 FQNEAQ. The CDR3, as DNA: TGTGCCAGTATCCAGGGGTCGGGGAATCAGCCCCAGCATTTT. Residues: CASIQGSGNQPQHF.

This chain connects TRBV7-2 to TRBJ2-1; 9 bases map to TRBD1. Looked up from germline, CDR1 is SGHTA and CDR2 is FQGNSA. There are 15 residues in the CDR3. V lost 5 bases, J lost 5 bases, and 7 bases stayed unmatched. In DNA, the CDR3 is TGTGCCAGCAGCCCAGGGACAGGGCGCCACAATGAGCAGTTCTTC. Translating gives CASSPGTGRHNEQFF.

This clonotype was seen many times. CDR3 sequence (DNA): TGCAGTGCTAGAACGGGCAATCAGCCCCAGCATTTT. This encodes CSARTGNQPQHF. J is TRBJ1-5 and V is TRBV20-1; D gene unclear. In germline, CDR1 is DFQATT, CDR2 SNEGSKA (reference sequence). The CDR3 consists of 12 residues. V shed 2 bases and J shed 2 bases, with 4 bases lying between them.

The sample holds many counts of this clonotype. The chain links TRBV20-1 to TRBJ2-3; D is possibly TRBD1 or TRBD2 (5 bases each). V lost 6 bases, J lost 0 bases, and 22 bases lay in between. Per germline, CDR1 DFQATT and CDR2 SNEGSKA (reference sequence). The CDR3 runs 17 residues. CDR3 sequence: CSAQIPGTATSTDTQYF. CDR3 bases: TGCAGTGCACAAATTCCCGGGACGGCGACTAGCACAGATACGCAGTATTTT.

This clonotype was observed at least ten times. This rearrangement joins TRBV20-1 to TRBJ2-3, with 9 bases fitting TRBD2. The V gene end was trimmed by 1 base and the J gene end by 1 base; junction bases not matched to a gene: 6. The CDR3 length is 16 residues. Germline V gene data show CDR1 as DFQATT and CDR2 as SNEGSKA (reference sequence). The CDR3 loop reads CSARAYRLAGTDTQYF. For the CDR3, the DNA is TGCAGTGCTAGAGCCTACCGACTAGCGGGCACAGATACGCAGTATTTT.

This clonotype has a count of ten or more. The rearrangement joins TRBV10-3 to TRBJ2-3; possible D gene TRBD1, 5 bases. CDR3 length: 14 amino acids. Germline loops: CDR1 ENHRY, CDR2 SYGVKD. The ends were cut back, 6 bases at V and 1 base at J, with 11 bases in the middle. For the CDR3, the DNA is TGTGCCATCAGCCTGACAGCCCGCACAGATACGCAGTATTTT. Amino acids: CAISLTARTDTQYF.

This clonotype has ten or more counts. V and J are TRBV12-3 or TRBV12-4 and TRBJ1-1; D is possibly TRBD1 (5 bases). Trimming stripped 6 bases from V and 1 base from J, with 15 bases between. The CDR3 length is 15 residues. The CDR3 sequence is CASSRAGGSNTEAFF. The CDR3 DNA reads TGTGCCAGCAGCCGTGCCGGGGGTTCGAACACTGAAGCTTTCTTT.

The gene calls are TRBV18 and TRBJ2-2, with D uncertain. The length of the CDR3 is 15 residues. Per the germline V gene, CDR1 is KGHSH and CDR2 is LQKENI. Trimming shortened V by 0 bases and J by 3 bases, and 8 bases separated the two germline ends. For the CDR3, the DNA is TGTGCCAGCTCACCACCTCTGCGGTACACCGGGGAGCTGTTTTTT. Amino acid sequence: CASSPPLRYTGELFF.

This clonotype occurred many times. The chain combines TRBV20-1 with TRBJ1-4; no definite D call. V gave up 0 bases and J gave up 1 base, with 9 bases separating them. The germline V gene has CDR1 DFQATT and CDR2 SNEGSKA (reference sequence). The CDR3 has 15 amino acids. CDR3 sequence (DNA): TGCAGTGCTAGAGATCAAAGAGTAACTAATGAAAAACTGTTTTTT. Translation: CSARDQRVTNEKLFF.

This clonotype is medium-sized (0.01 to 0.1%). V and J are TRBV18 and TRBJ1-1; the D gene is possibly TRBD1 (6 bases). V was cut by 4 bases and J by 3 bases, with 15 bases left in between. This CDR3 comprises 15 residues. The germline CDR1 and CDR2 sequences are KGHSH and LQKENI. Here the CDR3 DNA reads TGTGCCAGCTCACTCCACTCAGGGGAGGACACTGAAGCTTTCTTT. This translates into CASSLHSGEDTEAFF.

This clonotype appeared many times. The CDR3 DNA is TGCAGCGTGGATTCAGGGGACTATGGCTACACCTTC. This encodes CSVDSGDYGYTF. The chain recombines TRBV29-1 with TRBJ1-2; D is perhaps TRBD1 (6 bases). Germline CDR1 and CDR2: SQVTM and ANQGSEA. This CDR3 has 12 residues. The V end was cut by 6 bases, the J end by 3 bases, with 11 bases between.

The table lists this clonotype with many counts. The chain combines TRBV7-9 with TRBJ2-3; D remains unclear. CDR1 and CDR2 (germline): SEHNR, FQNEAQ (reference sequence). V was shortened by 11 bases and J by 6 bases, with 12 bases between the two germline ends. The CDR3 totals 11 residues. As DNA, the CDR3 is TGTGCCCTCGAGAAAGGGGATACGCAGTATTTT. This translates into CALEKGDTQYF.

This clonotype was seen ten or more times. This chain links TRBV12-3 or TRBV12-4 with TRBJ2-7, with D maybe TRBD2 (5 bases). V dropped 5 bases and J dropped 6 bases, with 11 bases sitting between them. The CDR3 is made up of 12 amino acids. For the CDR3, the DNA is TGTGCCAGCAGTCACCGACGGGGCGAGCAGTACGTC. This translates into CASSHRRGEQYV.

Only one count was recorded for this clonotype. In DNA, the CDR3 is TGTGCCAGCAGTGAATCTAGCGGGGGGGCCAATGAGCAGTTCTTC. Translating it yields CASSESSGGANEQFF. The chain has TRBV6-5 and TRBJ2-1; 12 bases are a match to TRBD2. This CDR3 has 15 amino acids. V lost 5 bases, J lost 6 bases, and 5 bases stayed unmatched. Germline V lookup: CDR1 MNHEY, CDR2 SVGAGI.

Ten or more counts support this clonotype. The chain carries TRBV5-1 and TRBJ2-3; possible D gene TRBD2, 6 bases. Germline CDR1 is SGHRS and CDR2 is YFSETQ. Trimming removed 5 bases from V and 1 base from J, with 14 bases in between. The CDR3 totals 15 residues. DNA of the CDR3: TGCGCCAGCAGTTATCGGGACTCGCGCACAGATACGCAGTATTTT. Amino acids: CASSYRDSRTDTQYF.

This clonotype was counted many times. CDR3 nucleotides: TGTGCCAGCAGTTTCGGGACAGTCTATAATTCACCCCTCCACTTT. Translating gives CASSFGTVYNSPLHF. The genes are TRBV6-5 and TRBJ1-6, with 7 bases matching TRBD1. Germline V gene sequence: CDR1 MNHEY, CDR2 SVGAGI. The junction had 3 bases not matched to a gene; V was cut back by 4 bases and J by 3 bases. The CDR3 covers 15 residues.

The table lists this clonotype with many counts. The junction departs from the called germline gene at one end, perhaps through a read error. The J gene is TRBJ2-5, the V gene TRBV7-8, with D unclear. In germline, CDR1 is SGHVS, CDR2 FQNEAQ. The CDR3 is made up of 14 amino acids. The CDR3: CATSLDVSQETQYF. Written as DNA, the CDR3 is TGTGCCACCAGCTTAGACGTATCACAAGAGACCCAGTACTTC.

Many counts were recorded for this clonotype. The chain is built from TRBV7-2 and TRBJ2-6; unclear D gene. The V end lost 1 base, the J end lost 4 bases, and 11 bases lay between the germline ends. Germline V gene lookup returns CDR1 SGHTA and CDR2 FQGNSA. The CDR3 is made up of 16 amino acids. The CDR3 nucleotides read TGTGCCAGCAGCTTAGGGACCGACCCAGGGGCCAACGTCCTGACTTTC. As protein: CASSLGTDPGANVLTF.

This clonotype was counted ten times or more. The rearrangement links TRBV3-1 to TRBJ1-1; no firm D call. Trimming shortened V by 2 bases and J by 12 bases, and 13 bases separated the two germline ends. The CDR3 contains 12 residues. Germline V lookup: CDR1 LGHDT, CDR2 YNNKEL (reference sequence). The CDR3 sequence: CASSQTGLKTFF. The CDR3 DNA follows: TGTGCCAGCAGCCAAACTGGGCTTAAGACTTTCTTT.

In this sample, this clonotype turned up many times. The chain couples TRBV7-6 to TRBJ2-2; unclear D gene. CDR3 length: 13 amino acids. CDR1 and CDR2 from the germline V gene are SGHVS and FNYEAQ. Trimming pared 2 bases from V and 3 bases from J, leaving 4 bases between. CDR3 region: CASSLYDTGELFF. Written as DNA, the CDR3 is TGTGCCAGCAGCTTATATGACACCGGGGAGCTGTTTTTT.

The chain has TRBV13 and TRBJ2-5, with TRBD1 as a possible D gene (6 bases). Germline CDR1 reads PRHDT; CDR2 reads FYEKMQ (reference sequence). The CDR3 runs 15 residues. Trimming took 4 bases from V and 1 from J, leaving 13 bases between them. CDR3 amino acids: CASSSFGQIQETQYF. In DNA, the CDR3 is TGTGCCAGCAGCTCATTTGGACAGATCCAAGAGACCCAGTACTTC. Supplemented by reference TRBV13 and TRBJ2-5, the full variable domain reads AAGVIQSPRHLIKEKRETATLKCYPIPRHDTVYWYQQGPGQDPQFLISFYEKMQSDKGSIPDRFSAQQFSDYHSELNMSSLELGDSALYFCASSSFGQIQETQYFGPGTRLLVL.

This clonotype was counted ten times or more. This sequence joins TRBV29-1 and TRBJ2-1; D is unresolved. The CDR3 runs 14 residues. The germline V and J ends were trimmed by 2 bases and 0 bases, with 8 bases remaining between them. CDR1 is SQVTM, CDR2 ANQGSEA, per germline. CDR3 residues: CSVEIGNSYNEQFF. In DNA form, the CDR3 reads TGCAGCGTTGAAATAGGCAACTCCTACAATGAGCAGTTCTTC.

The table lists this clonotype with many counts. V is TRBV28 and J is TRBJ2-7, with D perhaps given as TRBD1 or TRBD2 (6 bases each). Trimming removed 4 bases from V and 5 bases from J, with 15 bases in between. CDR1 is MDHEN and CDR2 is SYDVKM in the germline V gene. This CDR3 spans 14 amino acids. The CDR3 bases are TGTGCCAGCAGTTCGCCCCTGGGGGGCAACGAGCAGTACTTC. This encodes CASSSPLGGNEQYF.